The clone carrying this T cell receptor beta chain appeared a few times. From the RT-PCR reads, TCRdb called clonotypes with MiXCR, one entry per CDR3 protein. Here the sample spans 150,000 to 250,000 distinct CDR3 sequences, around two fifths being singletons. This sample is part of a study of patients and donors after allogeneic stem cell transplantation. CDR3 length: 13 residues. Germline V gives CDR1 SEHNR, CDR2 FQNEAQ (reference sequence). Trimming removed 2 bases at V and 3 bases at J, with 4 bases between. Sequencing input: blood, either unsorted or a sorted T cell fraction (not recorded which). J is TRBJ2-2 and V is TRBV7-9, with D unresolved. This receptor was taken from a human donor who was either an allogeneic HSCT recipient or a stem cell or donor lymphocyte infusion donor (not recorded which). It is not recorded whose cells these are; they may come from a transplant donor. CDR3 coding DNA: TGTGCCAGCAGCTTAAGGGACACCGGGGAGCTGTTTTTT. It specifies CASSLRDTGELFF.